This is a list of T cell receptor beta chains from one sample in a study of T-cell reconstitution after alpha-beta-depleted transplantation in children. One entry per CDR3 protein results from TCRdb running MiXCR on the PCR reads. Among 450,000 to 500,000 distinct CDR3 sequences, under 15% were seen once, and the ten largest hold around 6%. The input for sequencing was PBMCs from the stem cell graft donor, taken from the stem cell graft. The receptor set was obtained from a human donor who donated a stem cell graft to a child with combined immunodeficiency. Both conserved end residues are part of each CDR3. Each record gives: J gene, clone size, V gene, CDR3 protein. Clone size is not always given. Where it is, it says once, few, many or a class for expanded clones.

J gene: TRBJ2-7
clone size: NA
V gene: TRBV6-2/TRBV6-3
CDR3 protein: CASSQRGIRMTSYEQYF

J gene: TRBJ2-4
clone size: NA
V gene: TRBV12-3/TRBV12-4
CDR3 protein: CASSLGASVSKNIQYF

J gene: TRBJ2-3
clone size: NA
V gene: TRBV20-1
CDR3 protein: CGIWAGAYADTQYF

J gene: TRBJ2-7
clone size: NA
V gene: TRBV6-5
CDR3 protein: CASSYSTSPYEQYF

J gene: TRBJ2-5
clone size: NA
V gene: TRBV9
CDR3 protein: CASSVRRGETQYF

J gene: TRBJ2-2
clone size: few
V gene: TRBV4-3
CDR3 protein: CASSQEVRLAANTGELFF

J gene: TRBJ1-5
clone size: NA
V gene: TRBV7-8
CDR3 protein: CASSLGTAALSNQPQHF

J gene: TRBJ2-3
clone size: few
V gene: TRBV20-1
CDR3 protein: CSAREAVTDTQYF

J gene: TRBJ2-3
clone size: NA
V gene: TRBV5-1
CDR3 protein: CASSLARFGGSSTDTQYF

J gene: TRBJ2-7
clone size: few
V gene: TRBV10-3
CDR3 protein: CAISGRSGNYEQYF